Shown below are 29 T cell receptor beta chains from a single sample sequenced in a study of OX40 agonist ivuxolimab in advanced cancers. Sequenced by immunoSEQ multiplex PCR; TCRdb stores in-frame clones only, minus some. The sample yields around 80,000 clones, around 87% seen once. Material: CD4+ or CD8+ T cells sorted from blood, obtained in a trial of the OX40 agonist ivuxolimab. These receptors were obtained from an adult with an advanced solid tumor such as melanoma, head and neck, liver or kidney cancer.

This chain joins TRBV5-4 and TRBJ2-3; D is tentatively TRBD1 or TRBD2 (6 bases each). Trimming left V 2 bases short and J 4 bases short, with 14 bases between. CDR3 length equals 15 residues. The germline gives CDR1 SGHNT, CDR2 YYREEE (reference sequence). The DNA for the CDR3 is TGTGCCAGCAGCTTTCGAGGGGGGCGGTCAGATACGCAGTATTTT. Translating gives CASSFRGGRSDTQYF.

The chain recombines TRBV29-1 with TRBJ2-5; no clear D. In germline, CDR1 is SQVTM, CDR2 ANQGSEA. The CDR3 is 11 residues long. Deletions cut 0 bases from V and 3 bases from J, with 2 bases between. In nucleotides, the CDR3 is TGCAGCGTTGAAGATAAAGAGACCCAGTACTTC. Its translation: CSVEDKETQYF.

The rearrangement joins TRBV7-2 to TRBJ1-2; D remains unclear. CDR1 and CDR2 from the germline V gene are SGHTA and FQGNSA. The V end lost 5 bases, the J end lost 0 bases, and 7 bases lay between the germline ends. The CDR3 runs 13 residues. The CDR3 spells CASSPVPNYGYTF. The CDR3 DNA sequence: TGTGCCAGCAGCCCCGTTCCTAACTATGGCTACACCTTC.

This chain uses TRBV5-3 with TRBJ1-2; D may be TRBD1 (6 bases). TRBV5-3 belongs to the ORF category, with a function that is uncertain. The CDR3 consists of 14 residues. Trimming removed 0 bases at V and 6 bases at J, with 12 bases between. CDR3 sequence reads: CARSLGEDSNGYTF. In DNA form, the CDR3 reads TGTGCCAGAAGCTTGGGGGAGGACAGTAATGGCTACACCTTC.

The chain links TRBV5-6 to TRBJ2-3; D not resolved. CDR1 is SGHDT and CDR2 is YYEEEE in the germline V gene. The germline V and J ends were trimmed by 1 base and 3 bases, with 3 bases remaining between them. This CDR3 contains 12 residues. The DNA for the CDR3 is TGTGCCAGCAGCTTGTTAACAGATACGCAGTATTTT. Translating it yields CASSLLTDTQYF.

In its sample, this clone was seen once. The chain links TRBV19 to TRBJ1-4; TRBD1 is a possible D gene (6 bases). From germline, CDR1 is LNHDA and CDR2 SQIVND (reference sequence). The ends were cut back, 4 bases at V and 3 bases at J, with 18 bases in the middle. The CDR3 covers 17 residues. The chain's CDR3 is CASSRITTGGANEKLFF. The DNA of the CDR3 is TGTGCCAGTAGTAGGATTACGACAGGCGGGGCTAATGAAAAACTGTTTTTT.

The chain links TRBV19 to TRBJ1-1, with unresolved D. Germline V CDR1 and CDR2: LNHDA, SQIVND (reference sequence). Trimming shortened V by 4 bases and J by 4 bases, and 16 bases separated the two germline ends. CDR3 length equals 15 residues. For the CDR3, the DNA is TGTGCCAGTAGTAACGCCCGATTACCGAGCACTGAAGCTTTCTTT. Its protein is CASSNARLPSTEAFF.

V and J are TRBV2 and TRBJ1-1; 7 positions match TRBD1. V dropped 5 bases and J dropped 6; count of bases not matched to a gene: 12. Germline values: CDR1 SNHLY, CDR2 FYNNEI. The CDR3 is 15 amino acids. CDR3 nucleotide sequence: TGTGCCAGCAGTCCCAGGGACAGAGGGATCGCTGAAGCTTTCTTT. This codes for CASSPRDRGIAEAFF.

This sequence joins TRBV5-4 and TRBJ1-1; D not certain. Per the germline V gene, CDR1 is SGHNT and CDR2 is YYREEE (reference sequence). With 0 bases removed from V and 3 bases from J, the gap between germline ends came to 6 bases. The CDR3 totals 13 residues. CDR3 amino acids: CASSLESYTEAFF. The CDR3 nucleotides read TGTGCCAGCAGCTTGGAATCCTACACTGAAGCTTTCTTT.

This clone was seen just once. The CDR3 bases are TGCGCCAGCAGCCAGGGTACAGGGAGAATGGGGGAGCTGTTTTTT. It codes for CASSQGTGRMGELFF. The V call is TRBV4-1, the J call TRBJ2-2, with D maybe TRBD1 (6 bases). CDR1 is MGHRA, CDR2 YSYEKL, per germline. Trimming pared 3 bases from V and 8 bases from J, leaving 16 bases between. The CDR3 is 15 amino acids.

CDR3 sequence: CASSDSRYSGGRNEQFF. The CDR3 region has the DNA TGTGCCAGCAGTGACAGTCGGTATAGCGGGGGGCGCAATGAGCAGTTCTTC. This chain links TRBV6-1 with TRBJ2-1; the match to TRBD2 covers 10 bases. Trimming cost V 3 bases and J 6 bases; bases outside gene matches: 11. The CDR3 is made up of 17 amino acids. Germline-derived CDR1 and CDR2 are MNHNS and SASEGT.

The chain combines TRBV27 with TRBJ1-1; possible D gene TRBD1, 6 bases. The length of the CDR3 is 14 residues. Germline CDR1 reads MNHEY; CDR2 reads SMNVEV (reference sequence). The V end was cut by 4 bases, the J end by 5 bases, with 14 bases between. The CDR3 is CASSYSQGTTEAFF. CDR3 coding DNA: TGTGCCAGCAGTTACTCTCAGGGGACGACTGAAGCTTTCTTT.

The chain employs TRBV30 and TRBJ1-5, with D hard to call. Germline loops: CDR1 GTSNPN, CDR2 SVGIG (reference sequence). This CDR3 comprises 13 residues. With 0 bases removed from V and 0 bases from J, the gap between germline ends came to 3 bases. The CDR3 loop reads CAWSVGSNQPQHF. The DNA for the CDR3 is TGTGCCTGGAGTGTCGGTAGCAATCAGCCCCAGCATTTT.

This chain joins TRBV11-2 and TRBJ2-7; tentatively, D is TRBD1 (6 bases). V dropped 2 bases and J dropped 5 bases, with 13 bases sitting between them. CDR3 length equals 14 residues. The germline CDR1 and CDR2 sequences are SGHAT and FQNNGV. CDR3 coding DNA: TGTGCCAGCAGCTTATCTTCAGGGGCCCACGAGCAGTACTTC. Translation: CASSLSSGAHEQYF.

This chain uses TRBV14 with TRBJ2-2; 9 nucleotides agree with TRBD1. Germline assignment: CDR1 SGHDN and CDR2 FVKESK. The length of the CDR3 is 15 residues. Trimming removed 7 bases from V and 1 base from J; junction bases left unmatched: 4. CDR3 coding DNA: TGTGCCAGCAACAGGGGGCTCGGGAACACCGGGGAGCTGTTTTTT. Translated, it gives CASNRGLGNTGELFF.

The chain combines TRBV14 with TRBJ2-7; the D gene is possibly TRBD2 (6 bases). Germline values: CDR1 SGHDN, CDR2 FVKESK. This CDR3 region has 15 residues. The germline V and J ends were trimmed by 1 base and 3 bases, with 13 bases remaining between them. CDR3 amino acids: CASSQGGAGNYEQYF. The DNA for the CDR3 is TGTGCCAGCAGCCAAGGCGGGGCAGGGAACTACGAGCAGTACTTC.

The V call is TRBV2, the J call TRBJ1-5; D may be TRBD1 (6 bases). Germline-derived CDR1 and CDR2 are SNHLY and FYNNEI. The CDR3 runs to 13 residues. Trimming took off 4 bases at V and 5 bases at J, with 9 bases between the two ends. In nucleotides, the CDR3 is TGTGCCAGCAGTGGGACAGCAGATCAGCCCCAGCATTTT. It encodes CASSGTADQPQHF.

This rearrangement joins TRBV4-1 to TRBJ1-1; D perhaps matches TRBD1 (5 bases). The CDR3 extends over 13 amino acids. V was shortened by 0 bases and J by 11 bases, with 13 bases between the two germline ends. Germline CDR1 and CDR2: MGHRA and YSYEKL. The CDR3 reads CASSQDRQMRAFF. CDR3 sequence (DNA): TGCGCCAGCAGCCAAGACCGACAGATGAGGGCTTTCTTT.

V is TRBV7-2 and J is TRBJ1-2; the D is unclear. The V end lost 1 base, the J end lost 5 bases, and 14 bases lay between the germline ends. This CDR3 comprises 15 residues. Germline values: CDR1 SGHTA, CDR2 FQGNSA. CDR3 nucleotides: TGTGCCAGCAGCTTAGTGCGGCACGACAAGTATGGCTACACCTTC. It encodes CASSLVRHDKYGYTF.

The CDR3 spells CASSVEPFMNTEAFF. The CDR3 DNA is TGTGCCAGCAGCGTAGAACCGTTTATGAACACTGAAGCTTTCTTT. This chain joins TRBV9 and TRBJ1-1; D gene uncertain. The CDR3 covers 15 residues. Deletions cut 0 bases from V and 0 bases from J, with 9 bases between. Germline CDR1 SGDLS, CDR2 YYNGEE.

This sequence joins TRBV19 and TRBJ1-3, with a weak D call TRBD1 (5 bases). The germline CDR1 and CDR2 sequences are LNHDA and SQIVND (reference sequence). V was cut by 4 bases and J by 0 bases, with 13 bases left in between. The CDR3 sequence is 16 residues long. In nucleotides, the CDR3 is TGTGCCAGTAGTACCTCGGGGACTGACTCTGGAAACACCATATATTTT. Translating gives CASSTSGTDSGNTIYF. The variable domain in full, with the rest retrieved from reference TRBV19 and TRBJ1-3, is DGGITQSPKYLFRKEGQNVTLSCEQNLNHDAMYWYRQDPGQGLRLIYYSQIVNDFQKGDIAEGYSVSREKKESFPLTVTSAQKNPTAFYLCASSTSGTDSGNTIYFGEGSWLTVV.

V usage is TRBV5-5 and J usage is TRBJ1-1, with D hard to call. The CDR3 runs to 11 residues. Germline V gives CDR1 SGHKS, CDR2 YYEKEE (reference sequence). Trimming stripped 3 bases from V and 7 bases from J, with 7 bases between. The CDR3 sequence: CASSSGDEAFF. CDR3 coding DNA: TGTGCCAGCAGCTCGGGAGATGAAGCTTTCTTT.

The CDR3 coding sequence is TGCGCCAGCAGCTTGGCTCCGGGGTCGGGCACCGGGGAGCTGTTTTTT. This sequence encodes CASSLAPGSGTGELFF. The chain combines TRBV5-1 with TRBJ2-2; a possible D gene is TRBD2 (5 bases). Germline assignment: CDR1 SGHRS and CDR2 YFSETQ. The CDR3 has 16 residues. Trimming took 0 bases from V and 4 from J, leaving 13 bases between them.

The chain employs TRBV5-6 and TRBJ1-1, with 8 bases fitting TRBD1. V was clipped by 4 bases and J by 0 bases; unmatched bases: 11. The CDR3 is made up of 17 amino acids. CDR1 and CDR2 from the germline V gene are SGHDT and YYEEEE. CDR3 bases: TGTGCCAGCAGCGCAAGACAGGGGAAGGGGATGAACACTGAAGCTTTCTTT. This gives the protein CASSARQGKGMNTEAFF.

The chain has TRBV7-9 and TRBJ2-2; the D is unclear. V was pared by 2 bases and J by 4 bases, with 8 bases between. Germline V CDR1 and CDR2: SEHNR, FQNEAQ (reference sequence). There are 14 residues in the CDR3. CDR3 in DNA: TGTGCCAGCAGCTTAAACTCGGCCACCGGGGAGCTGTTTTTT. Its protein product is CASSLNSATGELFF.

This clone was recorded once. The CDR3 spells CASSQTLGETQYF. The DNA of the CDR3 is TGTGCCAGCTCCCAAACTCTGGGAGAGACCCAGTACTTC. V and J are TRBV18 and TRBJ2-5; D not resolved. The CDR3 runs 13 residues. V was shortened by 6 bases and J by 4 bases, with 12 bases between the two germline ends. Germline V gene data show CDR1 as KGHSH and CDR2 as LQKENI.

The rearrangement links TRBV7-8 to TRBJ2-3; no reliable D call. The germline V gene encodes CDR1 SGHVS and CDR2 FQNEAQ. The CDR3 has 17 amino acids. The V end lost 2 bases, the J end lost 2 bases, and 17 bases lay between the germline ends. The CDR3 region has the DNA TGTGCCAGCAGCTTAAGTTGGACCGTCCTCCTCACAGATACGCAGTATTTT. Translated, it gives CASSLSWTVLLTDTQYF.

In its sample, this clone was seen once. The CDR3 bases are TGTGCCAGCAGCGTAGCTCCTAGCAGGGCAGATACGCAGTATTTT. Its protein product is CASSVAPSRADTQYF. The J gene is TRBJ2-3, the V gene TRBV9; either TRBD1 or TRBD2 may fit D (5 bases each). Trimming took 0 bases from V and 4 from J, leaving 12 bases between them. Per germline, CDR1 SGDLS and CDR2 YYNGEE. CDR3 length: 15 residues.

J is TRBJ1-6 and V is TRBV6-6, with no clear D. V was pared by 6 bases and J by 4 bases, with 4 bases between. Germline V gene lookup returns CDR1 MNHNY and CDR2 SVGAGI (reference sequence). CDR3 size: 12 residues. CDR3 region: CASSQYNSPLHF. The DNA for the CDR3 is TGTGCCAGCAGCCAATATAATTCACCCCTCCACTTT.